The present entry profiles one TCR beta chain with its context. Its antigen is still unknown. Time point in this sample: week 5, during vaccination. In the vaccine, a single dose held 300 ug of the mutant IDH1 20-mer peptide, along with topical imiquimod. The donors had new WHO grade 3 or 4 astrocytomas; these were IDH1-mutant and ATRX-lost. The data stem from a study of a mutant IDH1 vaccine in newly diagnosed glioma. Study context: In weeks 1, 3, 5, 7, 11, 15, 19 and 23, patients were immunized, eight times in all. A 62.5% male, 37.5% female split and a mean age of roughly 44 years characterized treated patients. Beforehand, treatment had been radiotherapy, temozolomide, or both; the majority received both.

Profiling relied on immunoSEQ multiplex PCR, and the TCRdb table lists in-frame clones only, not all of them. This table holds about 42,000 clones, approximately 83% found once. Trimming took 6 bases from V and 4 from J; bases not matched to a gene: 5. The CDR3 is 15 residues long. CDR1 ENHRY and CDR2 SYGVKD come from the germline V gene. The chain recombines TRBV10-3 with TRBJ2-1; TRBD1 aligns across 11 bases. The sequence was obtained from a man aged 35 to 55 with glioma. This specimen consisted of PBMCs, obtained from a glioma patient whose treatment included an IDH1 peptide vaccine. This chain's CDR3 is CAISPGQGEYNEQFF. CDR3 nucleotides: TGTGCCATCAGCCCGGGACAGGGGGAATACAATGAGCAGTTCTTC.